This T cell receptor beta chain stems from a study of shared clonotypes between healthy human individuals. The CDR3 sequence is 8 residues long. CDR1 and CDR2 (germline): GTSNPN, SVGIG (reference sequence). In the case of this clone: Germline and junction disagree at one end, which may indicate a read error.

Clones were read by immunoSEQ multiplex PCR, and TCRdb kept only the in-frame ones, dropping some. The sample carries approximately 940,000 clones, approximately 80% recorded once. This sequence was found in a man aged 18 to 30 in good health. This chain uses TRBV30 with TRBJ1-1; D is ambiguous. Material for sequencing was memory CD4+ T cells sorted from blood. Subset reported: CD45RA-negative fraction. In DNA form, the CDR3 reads TGTGCCTGGAGTGAAGTAAGTTTT. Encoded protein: CAWSEVSF.